The following is a T cell receptor (beta chain) sequence with its context. Its antigen is not identified. This entry is derived from a study of shared clonotypes between healthy human individuals. Study conclusions and caveats: Shared clonotypes across all four donors exceeded non-shared ones in generation probability. Specimens sampled were limited to blood, with tissue repertoires likely differing.

Libraries were prepared by immunoSEQ multiplex PCR; TCRdb keeps only in-frame clonotypes and omits some of them. The sample includes 2 million to 2.5 million clones, roughly 94% of them seen just once. Only CD45RO-negative cells positively selected for CCR7 counted as naive CD8 cells, so terminally differentiated effector memory CD45RA+ cells were excluded. This clonotype was obtained from a young man in good health. Sequencing input: naive CD8+ T cells sorted from blood.

The CDR3 loop is CASSFDDTQYF. CDR3 in DNA: TGTGCCAGCAGCTTTGACGATACGCAGTATTTT. The chain uses TRBV5-6 and TRBJ2-3, with D hard to call. The V end was cut by 2 bases, the J end by 6 bases, with 4 bases between. The CDR3 sequence is 11 residues long. The germline CDR1 and CDR2 sequences are SGHDT and YYEEEE.